A selection of T cell receptor beta chains follows, all from one sample in a study of T-cell memory formation after mild COVID-19. TCRdb redid the calling of the 5' RACE reads with MiXCR, one entry per CDR3 protein. The sample has about 350,000 distinct CDR3 sequences, about an eighth seen once. Sequences were obtained from PBMCs or a T cell subset sorted from them (not recorded which). These receptors came from a man aged 18 to 35 who had mild COVID-19 (a few samples of this study predate the infection). Cell type and time point are not known. CDR3s include the opening cysteine and the closing phenylalanine or tryptophan. The D gene is left open where the match is weak. Only some rows state a clone size, as once, few, many or a class for expanded clones.

TRBJ1-5,few,NA,TRBV5-1,TGCGCCAGCAGCTTGGCCGGACAGCCCAATCAGCCCCAGCATTTT,CASSLAGQPNQPQHF
TRBJ2-7,few,NA,TRBV5-5,TGTGCCAGCAGCTTGGGGGACGGGCCGGTCTACGAGCAGTACTTC,CASSLGDGPVYEQYF
TRBJ2-5,many,NA,TRBV7-2,TGTGCCAGCAGCCGTAACAACCCGGGGACCCAGTACTTC,CASSRNNPGTQYF
TRBJ2-2,NA,NA,TRBV7-6,TGTGCCAGCAGCTTAGCGTTCCCGGGACACCTGAACACCGGGGAGCTGTTTTTT,CASSLAFPGHLNTGELFF
TRBJ2-2,NA,NA,TRBV5-1,TGCGCCAGCAGCGAGTCAGCAAACACCGGGGAGCTGTTTTTT,CASSESANTGELFF
TRBJ1-1,few,TRBD1,TRBV7-6,TGTGCCAGCAGCTTAGTGGGACAGATATCTGAAGCTTTCTTT,CASSLVGQISEAFF
TRBJ2-5,NA,NA,TRBV9,TGTGCCAGCAGCGTAGCTACTAGAATGGAGACCCAGTACTTC,CASSVATRMETQYF
TRBJ2-3,many,NA,TRBV12-3/TRBV12-4,TGTGCCAGCAGTACCCTAGGGGACACTACCGGGGGCGAGAGCACAGATACGCAGTATTTT,CASSTLGDTTGGESTDTQYF
TRBJ1-3,NA,NA,TRBV4-3,TGCGCCAGCAGCCAAGATAGGGTGGGGGGAAACACCATATATTTT,CASSQDRVGGNTIYF
TRBJ1-5,many,NA,TRBV5-1,TGCGCCAGCACGAAATTGCGGTCCGATAGCAATCAGCCCCAGCATTTT,CASTKLRSDSNQPQHF
TRBJ2-5,many,TRBD2,TRBV7-2,TGTGCCAGCAGCGCTACTAGCGGGGTTCAAGAGACCCAGTACTTC,CASSATSGVQETQYF
TRBJ1-5,NA,NA,TRBV7-3,TGTGCCAGCAGCTTAATGTCCAGGGGATCTCAGCCCCAGCATTTT,CASSLMSRGSQPQHF
TRBJ2-1,NA,NA,TRBV29-1,TGCAGCGTTGAAGTAATTTACAATGAGCAGTTCTTC,CSVEVIYNEQFF
TRBJ2-1,few,TRBD1,TRBV5-1,TGCGCCAGCAGCACTGCTCAGGGGGCGGGTGAGCAGTTCTTC,CASSTAQGAGEQFF
TRBJ1-5,NA,NA,TRBV4-1,TGCGCCAGCAGCCACCGACAGGTTAGCAATCAGCCCCAGCATTTT,CASSHRQVSNQPQHF
TRBJ1-4,few,NA,TRBV7-8,TGTGCCAGCAGACCCGAGGCCCCGGTTTGGGGCTCTAATGAAAAACTGTTTTTT,CASRPEAPVWGSNEKLFF
TRBJ2-2,NA,NA,TRBV7-8,TGTGCCAGCAGCGGGGGGGCAGCGAACACCGGGGAGCTGTTTTTT,CASSGGAANTGELFF
TRBJ2-2,few,TRBD1,TRBV5-1,TGCGCCAGCAGCTTCTGGACAGGTTTGACCGGGGAGCTGTTTTTT,CASSFWTGLTGELFF
TRBJ1-6,few,TRBD1,TRBV6-5,TGTGCCAGCAGTCAGACAGGGTTTAATTCACCCCTCCACTTT,CASSQTGFNSPLHF
TRBJ2-5,few,NA,TRBV7-9,TGTGCCAGCAGCTTATACCAGGGGCAAGAGACCCAGTACTTC,CASSLYQGQETQYF
TRBJ2-1,few,NA,TRBV12-3/TRBV12-4,TGTGCCAGCAGTTCGTATCCCTACAATGAGCAGTTCTTC,CASSSYPYNEQFF
TRBJ1-2,few,NA,TRBV7-6,TGTGCCAGCAGCTCCGCAGTAGGGGGGCACTATGGCTACACCTTC,CASSSAVGGHYGYTF
TRBJ2-3,NA,NA,TRBV7-8,TGTGCCAGCAGCTTAGCGATACGAGGAGATACGCAGTATTTT,CASSLAIRGDTQYF
TRBJ2-7,many,NA,TRBV5-6,TGTGCCAGCAGCTTGGGGACAGTATACGAGCAGTACTTC,CASSLGTVYEQYF
TRBJ2-3,NA,NA,TRBV7-2,TGTGCCAGCAGCTTCCATGGGTTCGGCGAGGATACGCAGTATTTT,CASSFHGFGEDTQYF
TRBJ2-7,many,NA,TRBV6-2/TRBV6-3,TGTGCCAGCAGTTACTCGACCGAGCAGTACTTC,CASSYSTEQYF
TRBJ2-2,few,NA,TRBV10-3,TGTGCCATCTACGGCACCGGGGAGCTGTTTTTT,CAIYGTGELFF
TRBJ2-5,NA,TRBD2,TRBV20-1,TGCAGTGCTCCGACTAGCGGGGGACCTAGGACCCAGTACTTC,CSAPTSGGPRTQYF
TRBJ2-1,once,TRBD2,TRBV10-3,TGTGCCATCAGTGAGTTGTCTAGCGGGGACAATGAGCAGTTCTTC,CAISELSSGDNEQFF
TRBJ2-5,NA,NA,TRBV4-3,TGCGCCAGCAGCCAAGATACAGGAGTGAAGACCCAGTACTTC,CASSQDTGVKTQYF
TRBJ2-1,NA,TRBD2,TRBV7-2,TGTGCCAAGTCTAGCGGGGTTGATAATGAGCAGTTCTTC,CAKSSGVDNEQFF
TRBJ1-2,few,NA,TRBV7-9,TGTGCCAGCAGCTCCCAGTCTCGGCCGGTAGATGGCTACACCTTC,CASSSQSRPVDGYTF
TRBJ2-2,many,NA,TRBV12-3/TRBV12-4,TGTGCCTCCTGTCGGGGGGCCCCCGGGGAGCTGTTTTTT,CASCRGAPGELFF
TRBJ2-3,many,NA,TRBV7-6,TGTGCCAGCAGCTCCCGATTGGCAGACCGCACAGATACGCAGTATTTT,CASSSRLADRTDTQYF
TRBJ2-1,few,NA,TRBV6-2/TRBV6-3,TGTGCCAGCACCAAAGGCGGGGGCGCACAGTCCTACAATGAGCAGTTCTTC,CASTKGGGAQSYNEQFF
TRBJ2-2,many,TRBD1,TRBV24-1,TGTGCCACCAGTGATTCGGGACAGGGTACCGGGGAGCTGTTTTTT,CATSDSGQGTGELFF
TRBJ1-1,many,TRBD1,TRBV11-1,TGTGCCAGCAGCTTTGACAGGGGGCGAAGTAAAGCTTTCTTT,CASSFDRGRSKAFF
TRBJ1-5,few,TRBD1,TRBV7-2,TGTGCCAGCAGCAAATACAGGGGGACTAGCAATCAGCCCCAGCATTTT,CASSKYRGTSNQPQHF
TRBJ1-2,NA,NA,TRBV12-3/TRBV12-4,TGTGCCAGCAGCCCCGGGCCGCCCTATGGCTACACCTTC,CASSPGPPYGYTF
TRBJ2-3,few,NA,TRBV7-6,TGTGCCAGCAGCTTAATGGGCCCCAAGGGCACAGATACGCAGTATTTT,CASSLMGPKGTDTQYF
TRBJ2-3,NA,TRBD2,TRBV7-9,TGTGCCAGCAGCTTAGGGCTAGCGGGGGTCTATACGCAGTATTTT,CASSLGLAGVYTQYF
TRBJ2-5,few,NA,TRBV20-1,TGCAGTGCTACTGCAGGGTCATGGGAGACCCAGTACTTC,CSATAGSWETQYF
TRBJ1-1,NA,TRBD1,TRBV5-1,TGCGCCAGCAGCTTGGATGGGACAGGGCGAGTGAACACTGAAGCTTTCTTT,CASSLDGTGRVNTEAFF
TRBJ2-3,few,NA,TRBV5-8,TGTGCCAGCAGCTTGGGGGGACTGCAACCAGATACGCAGTATTTT,CASSLGGLQPDTQYF
TRBJ2-7,many,NA,TRBV7-3,TGTGCCAGCGTCTCCTACGAGCAGTACTTC,CASVSYEQYF
TRBJ2-1,few,NA,TRBV6-5,TGTGCCAGCACTCGGGGGGCCAGCTCCTACAATGAGCAGTTCTTC,CASTRGASSYNEQFF
TRBJ1-2,NA,NA,TRBV9,TGTGCCAGCAGCGTCAACAGGGAAGCGAACTATGGCTACACCTTC,CASSVNREANYGYTF
TRBJ2-5,few,NA,TRBV6-5,TGTGCCAGCAGTTACTGGGGGTCGGAGACCCAGTACTTC,CASSYWGSETQYF
TRBJ2-7,NA,NA,TRBV5-6,TGTGCCAGCAGTCCCCTGCCGGGGGTAAGCTACGAGCAGTACTTC,CASSPLPGVSYEQYF
TRBJ2-5,NA,TRBD1,TRBV10-3,TGTGCCATCAGTGGGACAGGGGGGGAGACCCAGTACTTC,CAISGTGGETQYF
TRBJ1-5,NA,NA,TRBV6-6,TGTGCCAGCAGCAGGGGCCGGCGTGGTCAGCCCCAGCATTTT,CASSRGRRGQPQHF
TRBJ1-1,NA,TRBD1,TRBV5-1,TGCGCCAGCAGCTTTGACCCAGGGGGGACTGAAGCTTTCTTT,CASSFDPGGTEAFF
TRBJ1-5,many,NA,TRBV7-6,TGTGCCAGCAGCTTAGGGGCAGCTCAATTGGAAGGGCCCCAGCATTTT,CASSLGAAQLEGPQHF
TRBJ2-6,NA,TRBD1,TRBV7-2,TGTGCCAGCAGCTTATTGGGACAGGGCCTCTCTGGGGCCAACGTCCTGACTTTC,CASSLLGQGLSGANVLTF
TRBJ1-2,NA,NA,TRBV28,TGTGCCAGCAGTTTATCAGGAAGTGGCTATGGCTACACCTTC,CASSLSGSGYGYTF